Shown below are 31 T cell receptor beta chains from a single sample sequenced in a study of shared clonotypes between healthy human individuals. CD45RO-negative CD8 cells positively selected for CCR7 made up the naive population, which excluded terminally differentiated effector memory CD45RA+ cells. Generated by immunoSEQ multiplex PCR, the TCRdb table keeps only in-frame clones and is missing some. Seen here are approximately 2,000,000 clones, 90% to 95% observed once, and the top ten hold under 2%. The sequenced sample consisted of naive CD8+ T cells from PBMCs. The receptors were sampled from a man aged 18 to 30 in good health. Some clones in this sample may be carry-over from other donors' samples.

The J gene is TRBJ1-3, the V gene TRBV28; TRBD1 agrees at 7 bases. Germline trimming cut 4 bases from V and 2 bases from J; bases unmatched to any gene: 5. Germline CDR1 MDHEN, CDR2 SYDVKM. CDR3 length: 15 amino acids. The CDR3 coding sequence is TGTGCCAGCAGTTCGACAGGGATAGCTGGAAACACCATATATTTT. Translating gives CASSSTGIAGNTIYF.

V gene TRBV4-3 combines with J gene TRBJ2-7; the D gene is possibly TRBD1 (6 bases). This CDR3 has 15 residues. Trimming removed 0 bases from V and 3 bases from J, with 12 bases in between. The germline V gene has CDR1 LGHNA and CDR2 YSLEER. The CDR3 loop reads CASSQDSVGGYEQYF. The CDR3 DNA reads as TGCGCCAGCAGCCAAGATTCTGTAGGGGGCTACGAGCAGTACTTC.

V is TRBV27 and J is TRBJ2-1, with TRBD2 matching over 8 bases. V dropped 5 bases and J dropped 7; count of bases not matched to a gene: 7. This CDR3 is built from 14 residues. Germline CDR1 reads MNHEY; CDR2 reads SMNVEV (reference sequence). The CDR3 reads CASSIRTSLNEQFF. CDR3 nucleotides: TGTGCCAGCAGTATCAGGACTAGCCTAAATGAGCAGTTCTTC.

A remark on this clone: This sample includes further DNA sequences coding for the same CDR3. The rearrangement joins TRBV13 to TRBJ2-7; no definite D call. From germline, CDR1 is PRHDT and CDR2 FYEKMQ (reference sequence). V shed 5 bases and J shed 2 bases, with 10 bases lying between them. The CDR3 totals 13 residues. The CDR3 DNA is TGTGCCAGCAGCCCGGTAGGCGCCTACGAGCAGTACTTC. This sequence encodes CASSPVGAYEQYF.

This chain uses TRBV7-9 with TRBJ2-5; maybe TRBD1 (6 bases). The germline gives CDR1 SEHNR, CDR2 FQNEAQ (reference sequence). The V end was cut by 5 bases, the J end by 2 bases, with 12 bases between. CDR3 length: 14 residues. Written as DNA, the CDR3 is TGTGCCAGCAGCCAGGGACACACTCAAGAGACCCAGTACTTC. Translating gives CASSQGHTQETQYF.

With respect to this clone: The same CDR3 also results from other DNA sequences found in this sample. This sequence joins TRBV7-9 and TRBJ2-1; D uncertain. The CDR3 length is 12 residues. The germline V gene encodes CDR1 SEHNR and CDR2 FQNEAQ (reference sequence). V lost 6 bases, J lost 4 bases, and 7 bases lay in between. CDR3 DNA sequence: TGTGCCAGCAGTGGGGATTACAATGAGCAGTTCTTC. Translated, it gives CASSGDYNEQFF.

This chain connects TRBV13 to TRBJ2-5; the match to TRBD2 covers 7 bases. The germline gives CDR1 PRHDT, CDR2 FYEKMQ (reference sequence). CDR3 length: 13 residues. Germline trimming cut 3 bases from V and 4 bases from J; bases unmatched to any gene: 2. DNA of the CDR3: TGTGCCAGCAGCTTGGGCGGGAGAGAGACCCAGTACTTC. Amino acid sequence: CASSLGGRETQYF.

The gene calls are TRBV6-5 and TRBJ1-1; 9 bases line up with TRBD1. The germline gives CDR1 MNHEY, CDR2 SVGAGI. The length of the CDR3 is 14 residues. Germline trimming cut 2 bases from V and 10 bases from J; bases unmatched to any gene: 8. The chain's CDR3 is CASSYSRQGGIAFF. For the CDR3, the DNA is TGTGCCAGCAGTTACAGTAGACAGGGGGGCATAGCTTTCTTT.

The chain uses TRBV7-2 and TRBJ2-1; 15 bases agree with TRBD2. V shed 6 bases and J 9 bases; nucleotides not matched to a gene: 9. Germline lookup yields CDR1 SGHTA and CDR2 FQGNSA. This CDR3 has 16 amino acids. CDR3 residues: CASRPGLAGGRSEQFF. CDR3 nucleotide sequence: TGTGCCAGCAGGCCCGGACTAGCGGGAGGGCGCAGTGAGCAGTTCTTC.

The rearrangement joins TRBV27 to TRBJ2-3; D is tentatively TRBD1 or TRBD2 (5 bases each). Deletions cut 2 bases from V and 0 bases from J, with 12 bases between. This CDR3 region has 16 residues. Germline V gives CDR1 MNHEY, CDR2 SMNVEV (reference sequence). As DNA, the CDR3 is TGTGCCAGCAGTTTAAGGCTGGGACCTAGCACAGATACGCAGTATTTT. Translating gives CASSLRLGPSTDTQYF.

This chain uses TRBV27 with TRBJ2-1; 13 bases are a match to TRBD2. Trimming removed 4 bases from V and 2 bases from J; junction bases left unmatched: 5. This CDR3 has 17 amino acids. CDR1 and CDR2 from the germline V gene are MNHEY and SMNVEV (reference sequence). As DNA, the CDR3 is TGTGCCAGCAGTTCCCAACTAGCGGGAGGGCCCTACAATGAGCAGTTCTTC. Its protein is CASSSQLAGGPYNEQFF.

This chain joins TRBV7-9 and TRBJ2-1; 12 nucleotides agree with TRBD2. CDR1 SEHNR and CDR2 FQNEAQ come from the germline V gene (reference sequence). There are 18 residues in the CDR3. Germline trimming cut 5 bases from V and 7 bases from J; bases unmatched to any gene: 15. The CDR3 region is CASSTNRLAGGKGNEQFF. The CDR3 nucleotides are TGTGCCAGCAGCACCAACCGCCTAGCGGGAGGGAAGGGGAATGAGCAGTTCTTC.

The V gene is TRBV7-6, the J gene TRBJ1-1; D is undetermined. Germline lookup yields CDR1 SGHVS and CDR2 FNYEAQ. V shed 5 bases and J shed 3 bases, with 13 bases lying between them. This CDR3 spans 14 amino acids. In DNA form, the CDR3 reads TGTGCCAGCAGCACTCGTGGAGCCGACACTGAAGCTTTCTTT. Translating gives CASSTRGADTEAFF.

This rearrangement joins TRBV4-1 to TRBJ1-2, with 7 bases that match TRBD1. After removal of 4 bases from V and 3 bases from J, the junction contained 8 bases not matched to a gene. Germline V gives CDR1 MGHRA, CDR2 YSYEKL. The CDR3 is made up of 15 amino acids. The CDR3 DNA sequence: TGCGCCAGCAGCCCCGGAAGGGGGCTGCACTATGGCTACACCTTC. It encodes CASSPGRGLHYGYTF.

This clone occurred once. The chain couples TRBV4-3 to TRBJ2-7; 15 nucleotides align to TRBD2. The CDR3 sequence is 18 residues long. Losses at the gene ends were 0 bases for V and 0 bases for J; bases not matched to a gene: 3. CDR1 and CDR2 (germline): LGHNA, YSLEER. CDR3 sequence: CASSQEGLAGGPSYEQYF. In DNA, the CDR3 is TGCGCCAGCAGCCAAGAAGGACTAGCGGGAGGGCCCTCCTACGAGCAGTACTTC.

This chain uses TRBV4-3 with TRBJ2-1, with no clear D. Per the germline V gene, CDR1 is LGHNA and CDR2 is YSLEER. Between the trimmed V and J ends, which lost 5 bases and 10 bases, there was a span of 12 bases. There are 12 residues in the CDR3. This CDR3 reads CASSEALGEQFF. DNA of the CDR3: TGCGCCAGCAGCGAAGCCCTCGGCGAGCAGTTCTTC.

The V call is TRBV7-6, the J call TRBJ2-1, with TRBD2 matching over 9 bases. V trimming: 5 bases; J trimming: 6 bases; junction bases outside the gene matches: 11. CDR3 length: 16 residues. Germline V CDR1 and CDR2: SGHVS, FNYEAQ. The CDR3 is CASSPRPGLAVNEQFF. The CDR3 DNA follows: TGTGCCAGCAGCCCCCGTCCGGGACTAGCCGTCAATGAGCAGTTCTTC. The full variable domain, in which reference TRBV7-6 and TRBJ2-1 provide the parts outside the CDR3, is GAGVSQSPRYKVTKRGQDVALRCDPISGHVSLYWYRQALGQGPEFLTYFNYEAQQDKSGLPNDRFSAERPEGSISTLTIQRTEQRDSAMYRCASSPRPGLAVNEQFFGPGTRLTVL.

In nucleotides, the CDR3 is TGTGCCAGTAGTAACCCGGGACAGGGCTACGAGCAGTACTTC. This sequence encodes CASSNPGQGYEQYF. The chain has TRBV19 and TRBJ2-7; 9 nucleotides align to TRBD1. Trimming cost V 4 bases and J 3 bases; bases outside gene matches: 4. In germline, CDR1 is LNHDA, CDR2 SQIVND (reference sequence). The CDR3 sequence is 14 residues long.

The chain uses TRBV4-3 and TRBJ2-1, with 8 bases lining up with TRBD2. V was clipped by 1 base and J by 9 bases; unmatched bases: 2. CDR3 length equals 13 residues. The germline V gene has CDR1 LGHNA and CDR2 YSLEER. The DNA of the CDR3 is TGCGCCAGCAGCCAAGTAACTAGCGGTGAGCAGTTCTTC. Encoded protein: CASSQVTSGEQFF.

Here the CDR3 reads CASSINEGALDGYTF. For the CDR3, the DNA is TGTGCCAGCAGCATAAACGAGGGGGCGCTCGATGGCTACACCTTC. The chain uses TRBV7-6 and TRBJ1-2; 7 positions match TRBD1. The trim removed 5 bases at V and 6 bases at J, leaving 12 bases unmatched. Germline V lookup: CDR1 SGHVS, CDR2 FNYEAQ. The CDR3 is 15 residues long.

The chain couples TRBV7-9 to TRBJ2-7, with 10 positions matching TRBD1. The CDR3 contains 16 residues. Germline V gene data show CDR1 as SEHNR and CDR2 as FQNEAQ (reference sequence). The ends lost 1 base at V and 3 bases at J; junction bases unmatched: 6. The CDR3 spells CASSLGTGTGVYEQYF. For the CDR3, the DNA is TGTGCCAGCAGCTTAGGCACCGGGACAGGGGTCTACGAGCAGTACTTC. Combining the CDR3 with reference TRBV7-9 and TRBJ2-7 gives the whole variable domain DTGVSQNPRHKITKRGQNVTFRCDPISEHNRLYWYRQTLGQGPEFLTYFQNEAQLEKSRLLSDRFSAERPKGSFSTLEIQRTEQGDSAMYLCASSLGTGTGVYEQYFGPGTRLTVT.

This clone appeared a single time. V gene TRBV19 combines with J gene TRBJ1-1; 8 positions agree with TRBD1. Germline V gene data show CDR1 as LNHDA and CDR2 as SQIVND (reference sequence). V dropped 6 bases and J dropped 3; count of bases not matched to a gene: 6. The CDR3 consists of 14 residues. The CDR3 DNA reads TGTGCCAGTAGAAGCAGGGGGCCCCACACTGAAGCTTTCTTT. Translating gives CASRSRGPHTEAFF.

This rearrangement joins TRBV15 to TRBJ2-3; a weak D match, TRBD1 (6 bases). Germline V gene sequence: CDR1 LNHNV, CDR2 YYDKDF (reference sequence). This CDR3 spans 16 amino acids. Deletions cut 4 bases from V and 6 bases from J, with 20 bases between. The CDR3 DNA reads TGTGCCACCAGCATAGGTCAGGGGCTGTCTCTCGATACGCAGTATTTT. Translating it yields CATSIGQGLSLDTQYF.

As concerns this clone: Other DNA sequences in the sample encode the same CDR3. The chain couples TRBV10-3 to TRBJ2-1, with TRBD2 matching over 12 bases. This CDR3 has 16 residues. Unmatched junction bases numbered 3, after V lost 2 bases and J lost 4 bases. Germline V lookup: CDR1 ENHRY, CDR2 SYGVKD. The CDR3 DNA sequence: TGTGCCATCAGTGAGGGACTAGCGGGGTTGTACAATGAGCAGTTCTTC. Protein product: CAISEGLAGLYNEQFF.

The chain is built from TRBV7-2 and TRBJ2-7, with 7 bases lining up with TRBD1. V trimming: 4 bases; J trimming: 3 bases; junction bases outside the gene matches: 6. CDR1 is SGHTA and CDR2 is FQGNSA in the germline V gene. The CDR3 is 14 amino acids. The CDR3 region is CASSYRGGSYEQYF. The CDR3, as DNA: TGTGCCAGCAGCTACAGGGGTGGGAGCTACGAGCAGTACTTC. Supplemented by reference TRBV7-2 and TRBJ2-7, the full variable domain reads GAGVSQSPSNKVTEKGKDVELRCDPISGHTALYWYRQSLGQGLEFLIYFQGNSAPDKSGLPSDRFSAERTGGSVSTLTIQRTQQEDSAVYLCASSYRGGSYEQYFGPGTRLTVT.

The table lists this clone with a count of one. The CDR3 region is CASSPGRTAFF. In DNA form, the CDR3 reads TGTGCCAGCAGTCCCGGACGGACAGCTTTCTTT. The chain recombines TRBV6-6 with TRBJ1-1; D ambiguous. CDR3 length equals 11 residues. Germline lookup yields CDR1 MNHNY and CDR2 SVGAGI (reference sequence). The V and J ends lost 5 bases and 10 bases respectively, with 11 bases between them.

The chain has TRBV7-7 and TRBJ2-2; D is unclear. CDR3 length equals 15 residues. V lost 5 bases, J lost 8 bases, and 18 bases lay in between. Germline V gives CDR1 SSHAT, CDR2 FNYEAQ (reference sequence). The chain's CDR3 is CASSPLFSRGGELFF. The CDR3 DNA follows: TGTGCCAGCAGCCCACTATTCTCTCGAGGAGGGGAGCTGTTTTTT.

Here the CDR3 DNA reads TGTGCCAGCGGCGGGACTAGCGGGAGGGCCAACACCGGGGAGCTGTTTTTT. Translated: CASGGTSGRANTGELFF. The chain combines TRBV18 with TRBJ2-2, with TRBD2 identical over 16 bases. This CDR3 is built from 17 residues. The germline V gene encodes CDR1 KGHSH and CDR2 LQKENI. J lost 2 bases, V lost 8 bases, and 5 bases had no gene match.

This chain joins TRBV29-1 and TRBJ1-1, with D possibly matching TRBD1 (5 bases). V was cut by 2 bases and J by 3 bases, with 13 bases left in between. The CDR3 contains 14 residues. Germline values: CDR1 SQVTM, CDR2 ANQGSEA. CDR3: CSVESGGGDTEAFF. The CDR3 coding sequence is TGCAGCGTTGAAAGTGGAGGAGGGGACACTGAAGCTTTCTTT.

In this sample, this clone turned up once. The chain carries TRBV7-9 and TRBJ2-3; weak D call: TRBD1 (5 bases). Trimming cost V 5 bases and J 5 bases, with 20 bases left between them. Germline CDR1 and CDR2: SEHNR and FQNEAQ (reference sequence). The length of the CDR3 is 16 residues. The CDR3 loop reads CASSNPPGRMGDTQYF. CDR3 DNA sequence: TGTGCCAGCAGCAATCCGCCAGGGCGGATGGGAGATACGCAGTATTTT.

This clone was recorded once. The genes are TRBV27 and TRBJ2-7; D perhaps matches TRBD2 (7 bases). The V gene lost 6 bases and the J gene lost 4 bases, with 19 bases spanning the gap. The CDR3 has 15 residues. CDR1 is MNHEY, CDR2 SMNVEV, per germline (reference sequence). DNA of the CDR3: TGTGCCAGCAGGGCGGGGGCGGGAGAATGGTACGAGCAGTACTTC. Its protein product is CASRAGAGEWYEQYF.